Presented here are 28 T cell receptor beta chains from one specimen sequenced in a study of blood T cells in healthy people across ages. Using a J-beta primer mix together with a sample-barcoded 5' primer, a second PCR was run for roughly 6 to 12 cycles. TCRdb re-analysed the 5' RACE reads in MiXCR, keeping a single row per CDR3 protein. The table has hundreds of thousands of distinct CDR3 sequences, roughly 20% seen once. The specimen was blood. Receptors originate from a man aged 70 or older in good health.

This clonotype was counted a few times. The rearrangement uses TRBV29-1 and TRBJ2-1, with 9 bases lining up with TRBD2. The length of the CDR3 is 13 residues. The V segment lost 3 bases and the J segment 9 bases; nucleotides outside the gene matches: 6. Germline V gene lookup returns CDR1 SQVTM and CDR2 ANQGSEA. The CDR3 protein is CSVDGGRAGEQFF. DNA for the CDR3: TGCAGCGTTGATGGCGGGAGGGCCGGTGAGCAGTTCTTC.

This chain uses TRBV29-1 with TRBJ2-5; unclear D gene. The J call could be wrong; TRBJ2-7 is a better fit for the DNA end. Looked up from germline, CDR1 is SQVTM and CDR2 is ANQGSEA. This CDR3 spans 13 amino acids. The CDR3 DNA is TGCAGCGCGGCCGGGCCCCCTTCCTACGAGCAGTACTTC. Translating gives CSAAGPPSYEQYF.

This chain uses TRBV6-1 with TRBJ1-4, with no clear D. V was trimmed by 3 bases and J by 8 bases, leaving 13 bases between them. This CDR3 is 14 amino acids long. The germline V gene has CDR1 MNHNS and CDR2 SASEGT. CDR3 coding DNA: TGTGCCAGCAGTGAGTGGGCAGTGGCGGAAAAACTGTTTTTT. Translated: CASSEWAVAEKLFF.

The chain is built from TRBV4-1 and TRBJ2-1; 9 nucleotides line up with TRBD2. J was trimmed by 0 bases and V by 6 bases; bases with no gene match: 12. The germline gives CDR1 MGHRA, CDR2 YSYEKL. This CDR3 is built from 18 residues. CDR3 amino acids: CASSEASGIISSYNEQFF. The CDR3 coding sequence is TGCGCCAGCAGTGAGGCTAGCGGGATCATTAGCTCCTACAATGAGCAGTTCTTC.

The chain recombines TRBV4-1 with TRBJ2-5, with D tentatively TRBD2 (6 bases). The J call is in doubt because the DNA end fits TRBJ2-1 better. The CDR3 is 13 residues long. Looked up from germline, CDR1 is MGHRA and CDR2 is YSYEKL. The CDR3 loop is CASSQDWDSGQFF. As DNA, the CDR3 is TGCGCCAGCAGCCAAGACTGGGACTCTGGGCAGTTCTTC.

The rearrangement uses TRBV25-1 and TRBJ2-7; TRBD1 matches 10 bases. Per the germline V gene, CDR1 is MGHDK and CDR2 is SYGVNS. The ends lost 8 bases at V and 5 bases at J; junction bases unmatched: 6. This CDR3 comprises 13 residues. In DNA form, the CDR3 reads TGTGCCAGCCACGGGACAGGGGTCCACGAGCAGTACTTC. This codes for CASHGTGVHEQYF.

This clonotype came up many times. The V and J genes are TRBV2 and TRBJ2-1; possibly TRBD2 for D (5 bases). Germline V CDR1 and CDR2: SNHLY, FYNNEI. Trimming left V 3 bases short and J 1 base short, with 13 bases between. The CDR3 sequence is 16 residues long. CDR3 sequence: CASSDPSPPSYNEQFF. CDR3 bases: TGTGCCAGCAGTGACCCTAGCCCGCCATCCTACAATGAGCAGTTCTTC.

This clonotype has more than one count but fewer than ten. A clone one base away is much larger, so this may be a read error. The V call is TRBV28, the J call TRBJ2-7; 7 bases line up with TRBD1. Germline assignment: CDR1 MDHEN and CDR2 SYDVKM. The CDR3 has 15 amino acids. CDR3 region: CATTLSRDSSYEQCF. CDR3 DNA: TGTGCCACCACCCTTTCTCGGGACAGCTCCTACGAGCAGTGCTTC.

A few counts support this clonotype. The chain joins TRBV4-3 to TRBJ2-3; D perhaps matches TRBD1 (5 bases). Germline CDR1 and CDR2: LGHNA and YSLEER. V was clipped by 4 bases and J by 6 bases, with 14 bases between them. The CDR3 runs 14 residues. The CDR3 DNA reads TGCGCCAGCAGCCTGGGGCACGACTTCGATACGCAGTATTTT. It is translated as CASSLGHDFDTQYF.

This clonotype was counted a few times. J is TRBJ2-7 and V is TRBV29-1; D unresolved. The V gene's germline CDR1 is SQVTM and CDR2 ANQGSEA. Trimming removed 4 bases from V and 4 bases from J, with 11 bases in between. The CDR3 spans 12 residues. In nucleotides, the CDR3 is TGCAGCGTTGCCGGAGATTTGTACGAGCAGTACTTC. Protein sequence: CSVAGDLYEQYF.

The CDR3 loop is CASRGLAGSQETQYF. In DNA, the CDR3 is TGTGCCAGCCGAGGACTAGCGGGCTCTCAAGAGACCCAGTACTTC. The chain uses TRBV12-3 or TRBV12-4 and TRBJ2-5; 11 nucleotides agree with TRBD2. The V segment lost 8 bases and the J segment 2 bases; nucleotides outside the gene matches: 7. The CDR3 length is 15 residues.

This clonotype was seen repeatedly, ten times or more. This chain uses TRBV28 with TRBJ2-7, with 13 bases aligning to TRBD2. After removal of 4 bases from V and 7 bases from J, the junction contained 4 bases not matched to a gene. The CDR3 runs 14 residues. Germline V gene lookup returns CDR1 MDHEN and CDR2 SYDVKM. DNA for the CDR3: TGTGCCAGCAGTTACACTAGCGGGAGGGGGGAGCAGTACTTC. Encoded protein: CASSYTSGRGEQYF.

This clonotype has more than one count but fewer than ten. The chain recombines TRBV2 with TRBJ2-1; 9 positions agree with TRBD1. The CDR3 has 12 amino acids. CDR1 is SNHLY, CDR2 FYNNEI, per germline. V lost 6 bases and J lost 9; bases outside the gene matches: 3. In DNA form, the CDR3 reads TGTGCCAGCAGACAGGGGGCAGTTGAGCAGTTCTTC. Its translation is CASRQGAVEQFF.

The chain uses TRBV20-1 and TRBJ2-6; D perhaps matches TRBD1 (6 bases). This CDR3 is built from 16 residues. V lost 4 bases to trimming and J lost 0 bases, with 13 bases between them. CDR1 is DFQATT and CDR2 is SNEGSKA in the germline V gene (reference sequence). As DNA, the CDR3 is TGCAGTGCTACGGACAGCGGACTCTCTGGGGCCAACGTCCTGACTTTC. This gives the protein CSATDSGLSGANVLTF.

This clonotype was observed a single time. The rearrangement joins TRBV7-3 to TRBJ2-2; 9 nucleotides align to TRBD2. CDR1 SGHTA and CDR2 FQGTGA come from the germline V gene. Trimming took 3 bases from V and 7 from J; bases not matched to a gene: 6. CDR3 length: 15 amino acids. The CDR3 DNA follows: TGTGCCAGCAGCTTCGGGCTAGCGGGAAACGGGGAGCTGTTTTTT. This translates into CASSFGLAGNGELFF.

Of note for this clonotype: The junction departs from germline at one end; a sequencing error may be responsible. The CDR3 coding sequence is TGTGCCGGCAGTTTGGGGCAGGAAAACATTCAGTACTTC. Amino acid sequence: CAGSLGQENIQYF. The chain employs TRBV28 and TRBJ2-4, with a weak D call TRBD1 (5 bases). In germline, CDR1 is MDHEN, CDR2 SYDVKM. The CDR3 has 13 amino acids. The full variable domain, in which reference TRBV28 and TRBJ2-4 provide the parts outside the CDR3, is DVKVTQSSRYLVKRTGEKVFLECVQDMDHENMFWYRQDPGLGLRLIYFSYDVKMKEKGDIPEGYSVSREKKERFSLILESASTNQTSMYLCAGSLGQENIQYFGAGTRLSVL.

Only a few counts were recorded for this clonotype. The chain joins TRBV20-1 to TRBJ2-7; no firm D call. This CDR3 has 11 amino acids. Germline lookup yields CDR1 DFQATT and CDR2 SNEGSKA (reference sequence). V lost 5 bases to trimming and J lost 7 bases, with 12 bases between them. The CDR3 coding sequence is TGCAGTGCTTCGTTTTACGAGGAGCAGTACTTC. Translated, it gives CSASFYEEQYF.

This clonotype was counted only a few times. J is TRBJ1-1 and V is TRBV27; tentatively, D is TRBD1 (5 bases). Germline-derived CDR1 and CDR2 are MNHEY and SMNVEV (reference sequence). The CDR3 contains 12 residues. V shed 6 bases and J shed 8 bases, with 13 bases lying between them. The CDR3: CASSRGTEEAFF. DNA of the CDR3: TGTGCCAGCAGCCGCGGGACCGAAGAAGCTTTCTTT.

The rearrangement uses TRBV10-2 and TRBJ2-1, with 13 bases matching TRBD2. Losses at the gene ends were 6 bases for V and 6 bases for J; bases not matched to a gene: 14. CDR1 is WSHSY, CDR2 SAAADI, per germline. The CDR3 totals 18 residues. The CDR3 DNA reads as TGCGCCAGCAGCTCCGGGACTAGCGGGAAAGTGGGTATCAATGAGCAGTTCTTC. Translating gives CASSSGTSGKVGINEQFF.

The chain is built from TRBV5-1 and TRBJ2-3; D is unclear. The CDR3 runs 14 residues. V was pared by 0 bases and J by 2 bases, with 7 bases between. The germline CDR1 and CDR2 sequences are SGHRS and YFSETQ. The CDR3 spells CASSLGNPTDTQYF. In DNA, the CDR3 is TGCGCCAGCAGCTTGGGGAATCCCACAGATACGCAGTATTTT.

V is TRBV5-1 and J is TRBJ2-7, with TRBD2 identical over 9 bases. This CDR3 has 19 amino acids. The V and J ends lost 6 bases and 2 bases, in that order; junction bases with no gene match: 21. Germline assignment: CDR1 SGHRS and CDR2 YFSETQ. In DNA form, the CDR3 reads TGCGCCAGCACCCTATACATTACTTCTTCTAGCGGGGTTGCCTACGAGCAGTACTTC. Translated, it gives CASTLYITSSSGVAYEQYF.

This rearrangement joins TRBV12-3 or TRBV12-4 to TRBJ1-5, with 11 bases identical to TRBD1. Germline trimming cut 7 bases from V and 7 bases from J; bases unmatched to any gene: 12. This CDR3 is 16 amino acids long. DNA of the CDR3: TGTGCCAGCAAGAGTACCGGGACAGGGGGACGGCAGCCCCAGCATTTT. Encoded protein: CASKSTGTGGRQPQHF.

Notes on this clonotype: A read error is possible here, since a much larger clone lies one base away. In this CDR3 the conserved last residue, phenylalanine or tryptophan, is missing, so a read error is likely. The V gene is TRBV4-1, the J gene TRBJ1-5; D unresolved. The CDR3 contains 15 residues. V lost 1 base, J lost 0 bases, and 7 bases lay in between. Germline-derived CDR1 and CDR2 are MGHRA and YSYEKL. The DNA of the CDR3 is TGCGCCAGCAGCCAAGGACCATATAGCAATCAGCCCCAGCATCTT. Protein product: CASSQGPYSNQPQHL.

The chain employs TRBV4-1 and TRBJ2-5; unclear D gene. The germline V and J ends were trimmed by 1 base and 7 bases, with 16 bases remaining between them. CDR3 size: 15 residues. Germline V gene lookup returns CDR1 MGHRA and CDR2 YSYEKL. DNA of the CDR3: TGCGCCAGCAGCCAAGGCCTTATGGGGTACGGGACCCAGTACTTC. Residues: CASSQGLMGYGTQYF.

The chain carries TRBV20-1 and TRBJ2-3; 10 bases match TRBD2. Germline V gene data show CDR1 as DFQATT and CDR2 as SNEGSKA (reference sequence). The CDR3 spans 13 residues. V dropped 4 bases and J dropped 4; count of bases not matched to a gene: 2. The DNA for the CDR3 is TGCAGTGCTAAAGCGGGAGGGCCAGATACGCAGTATTTT. This codes for CSAKAGGPDTQYF.

This clonotype was counted many times. At one end the junction does not follow the germline gene, possibly because of a read error. The V and J genes are TRBV14 and TRBJ2-1, with D unclear. The germline gives CDR1 SGHDN, CDR2 FVKESK. CDR3 length equals 16 residues. The CDR3 nucleotides read TGTGCCAGCAACCAAAAAGGGCTAACCTTATACAATGAGCAGTTCTTC. Protein: CASNQKGLTLYNEQFF.

This clonotype is a singleton in its sample. The gene calls are TRBV2 and TRBJ1-4; no firm D call. The germline CDR1 and CDR2 sequences are SNHLY and FYNNEI. This CDR3 is built from 13 residues. The ends were cut back, 6 bases at V and 8 bases at J, with 13 bases in the middle. This CDR3 reads CASRPSEGEKLFF. Here the CDR3 DNA reads TGTGCCAGCAGGCCTTCTGAGGGAGAAAAACTGTTTTTT.

In this sample, this clonotype turned up a few times. The chain combines TRBV20-1 with TRBJ2-5; the D is unclear. Germline CDR1 reads DFQATT; CDR2 reads SNEGSKA (reference sequence). The CDR3 extends over 14 amino acids. V was cut by 8 bases and J by 3 bases, with 19 bases left in between. CDR3 DNA: TGCAGTCCTGGGCAGAGACGTATTGAAGAGACCCAGTACTTC. It yields the protein CSPGQRRIEETQYF.